This is a list of T cell receptor beta chains from one sample in a study of CD8 T cells in Susac syndrome. TCRdb reanalysed the immunoSEQ multiplex PCR reads using MiXCR and keeps one entry per CDR3 protein. This sample carries approximately 120,000 distinct CDR3 sequences, around 94% of them seen once, and the ten largest clones take around 0.078%. The sample taken for sequencing was CD4+ T cells from PBMCs. The receptors originated from a human donor in good health. Both conserved end residues are part of each CDR3. D genes are given only for firm matches. Size values are once, few and many counts, or a class for expanded clones, and some rows have none.

TRBJ1-1,TRBV23-1,-,-,CASSQSPATEAFF,TGCGCCAGCAGTCAATCGCCGGCGACTGAAGCTTTCTTT
TRBJ2-5,TRBV9,-,TRBD2,CASSVRPSGRKRETQYF,TGTGCCAGCAGCGTAAGGCCTAGCGGGAGGAAGCGGGAGACCCAGTACTTC
TRBJ2-6,TRBV7-2,-,-,CASSLAAVSGANVLTF,TGTGCCAGCAGCTTAGCCGCAGTCTCTGGGGCCAACGTCCTGACTTTC
TRBJ2-5,TRBV10-3,-,-,CAISEKEGRETQYF,TGTGCCATCAGTGAAAAGGAGGGGAGGGAGACCCAGTACTTC
TRBJ1-3,TRBV5-4,-,-,CASSPGGGYNSGNTIYF,TGTGCCAGCAGCCCGGGTGGCGGGTACAACTCTGGAAACACCATATATTTT
TRBJ1-5,TRBV19,-,-,CASTHPGNQPQHF,TGTGCCAGTACCCATCCAGGGAACCAGCCCCAGCATTTT
TRBJ2-2,TRBV12-3/TRBV12-4,-,-,CASSLTGGELFF,TGTGCCAGCAGTTTAACCGGCGGGGAGCTGTTTTTT
TRBJ2-5,TRBV2,-,TRBD2,CASSGERGWGTQYF,TGTGCCAGCAGTGGGGAGCGGGGATGGGGGACCCAGTACTTC
TRBJ1-2,TRBV2,-,-,CASTPGEANYGYTF,TGTGCCAGCACCCCAGGGGAAGCTAACTATGGCTACACCTTC
TRBJ2-7,TRBV2,-,-,CASSEGSGLYYEQYF,TGTGCCAGCAGTGAAGGCTCAGGGCTATACTACGAGCAGTACTTC
TRBJ2-2,TRBV24-1,-,-,CATSDGGDPNRELFF,TGTGCCACCAGTGATGGAGGGGACCCAAACCGGGAGCTGTTTTTT
TRBJ2-3,TRBV27,-,-,CASSLYAPDTQYF,TGTGCCAGCAGTTTGTACGCACCAGATACGCAGTATTTT
TRBJ2-5,TRBV12-3/TRBV12-4,-,-,CASSFSSSWVYF,TGTGCCAGCAGTTTTTCTTCTTCGTGGGTGTACTTC
TRBJ1-4,TRBV25-1,-,-,CASSEYKGGARVEKLFF,TGTGCCAGCAGTGAATATAAGGGTGGCGCTAGGGTCGAAAAACTGTTTTTT
TRBJ1-1,TRBV3-1,once,-,CASSQRESRAEAFF,TGTGCCAGCAGCCAGAGGGAATCTAGGGCTGAAGCTTTCTTT
TRBJ2-2,TRBV23-1,-,-,CASSQSFSSSPNTGELFF,TGCGCCAGCAGTCAATCGTTTAGTTCCAGCCCGAACACCGGGGAGCTGTTTTTT
TRBJ2-1,TRBV11-2,-,TRBD2,CASSLDAGGYNEQFF,TGTGCCAGCAGCTTAGATGCGGGAGGGTACAATGAGCAGTTCTTC
TRBJ2-5,TRBV5-1,-,-,CASSLARQGYQETQYF,TGCGCCAGCAGCTTGGCAAGGCAGGGGTACCAAGAGACCCAGTACTTC
TRBJ1-1,TRBV13,-,TRBD1,CASSTDRSYEAFF,TGTGCCAGCAGCACGGACAGGAGTTATGAAGCTTTCTTT
TRBJ1-5,TRBV3-1,-,TRBD1,CASTAGTGPQPQHF,TGTGCCAGCACCGCCGGGACAGGGCCTCAGCCCCAGCATTTT
TRBJ2-2,TRBV19,-,-,CASSIRVPGELFF,TGTGCCAGTAGTATCAGGGTCCCCGGGGAGCTGTTTTTT
TRBJ1-3,TRBV12-3/TRBV12-4,once,-,CASSLVEGNTIYF,TGTGCCAGCAGTTTAGTGGAAGGAAACACCATATATTTT
TRBJ1-1,TRBV6-1,-,-,CASSERGLEAFF,TGTGCCAGCAGTGAAAGGGGATTAGAAGCTTTCTTT
TRBJ1-5,TRBV5-1,once,-,CASSADSNQPQHF,TGCGCCAGCAGCGCGGATAGCAATCAGCCCCAGCATTTT
TRBJ2-7,TRBV6-6,once,-,CASSYSNTQISYEQYF,TGTGCCAGCAGTTACTCGAACACCCAGATCTCCTACGAGCAGTACTTC
TRBJ2-1,TRBV15,-,TRBD2,CATSNSRASGYNEQFF,TGTGCCACCAGCAACTCCAGGGCTAGCGGCTACAATGAGCAGTTCTTC
TRBJ2-7,TRBV7-9,-,-,CASSPGLANFYEQYF,TGTGCCAGCAGCCCGGGACTTGCTAACTTCTACGAGCAGTACTTC
TRBJ2-1,TRBV7-8,once,-,CASSLAGSRGGKEQFF,TGTGCCAGCAGCTTAGCCGGGAGCAGGGGGGGGAAGGAGCAGTTCTTC
TRBJ2-2,TRBV20-1,few,-,CSARGTGELFF,TGCAGTGCTAGAGGTACCGGGGAGCTGTTTTTT
TRBJ2-4,TRBV24-1,-,TRBD1,CATSDSSTGSNIQYF,TGTGCCACCAGTGACTCTTCGACAGGGAGCAACATTCAGTACTTC
TRBJ2-5,TRBV20-1,-,-,CSAYSWDFQETQYF,TGCAGTGCTTATTCCTGGGACTTCCAAGAGACCCAGTACTTC
TRBJ1-4,TRBV5-1,-,-,CASSLARPNEKLFF,TGCGCCAGCAGCTTGGCCAGGCCAAATGAAAAACTGTTTTTT
TRBJ1-5,TRBV3-1,-,-,CASSIRAGQPQHF,TGTGCCAGCAGCATTCGGGCGGGTCAGCCCCAGCATTTT
TRBJ1-5,TRBV2,-,-,CASKSYSNQPQHF,TGTGCCAGCAAAAGTTATAGCAATCAGCCCCAGCATTTT
TRBJ1-2,TRBV23-1,-,-,CASSQSARDYGYTF,TGCGCCAGCAGTCAATCGGCCAGAGACTATGGCTACACCTTC
TRBJ2-5,TRBV5-1,-,-,CASSPQPMETQYF,TGCGCCAGCAGCCCACAACCAATGGAGACCCAGTACTTC
TRBJ2-7,TRBV3-1,-,-,CASSQVVVAQWNEQYF,TGTGCCAGCAGCCAAGTGGTCGTGGCCCAGTGGAACGAGCAGTACTTC
TRBJ2-7,TRBV6-5,-,TRBD1,CASSYGQGVQYF,TGTGCCAGCAGTTACGGCCAGGGGGTGCAGTACTTC
TRBJ2-5,TRBV5-1,-,TRBD1,CASSLTGTGGKSQETQYF,TGCGCCAGCAGCTTAACCGGGACAGGGGGCAAGAGTCAAGAGACCCAGTACTTC
TRBJ1-2,TRBV19,-,TRBD1,CASSRDRGAYGYTF,TGTGCCAGTAGTCGGGACAGGGGGGCCTATGGCTACACCTTC
TRBJ1-1,TRBV30,-,-,CAWAPGLLGTEAFF,TGTGCCTGGGCCCCCGGGCTCCTGGGCACTGAAGCTTTCTTT
TRBJ1-1,TRBV20-1,-,TRBD1,CSATREQGFREAFF,TGCAGTGCTACGCGGGAACAGGGGTTCAGAGAAGCTTTCTTT
TRBJ1-2,TRBV12-3/TRBV12-4,-,TRBD1,CASSAAGTGPANYGYTF,TGTGCCAGCAGTGCCGCCGGGACAGGGCCAGCTAACTATGGCTACACCTTC
TRBJ2-1,TRBV7-9,-,-,CASSLVVFGEQFF,TGTGCCAGCAGCTTAGTCGTTTTTGGTGAGCAGTTCTTC
TRBJ2-6,TRBV5-1,-,-,CASSMDRTESSGANVLTF,TGCGCCAGCAGCATGGATCGGACGGAATCCTCTGGGGCCAACGTCCTGACTTTC
TRBJ2-3,TRBV9,-,-,CASSVTGSTDTQYF,TGTGCCAGCAGCGTAACAGGGTCCACAGATACGCAGTATTTT
TRBJ2-1,TRBV20-1,-,TRBD2,CSARVFRGLAGGNEQFF,TGCAGTGCTAGAGTCTTTCGGGGACTAGCGGGAGGAAATGAGCAGTTCTTC
TRBJ2-1,TRBV30,-,-,CAWSRGISNNEQFF,TGTGCCTGGAGTCGCGGGATATCTAACAATGAGCAGTTCTTC
TRBJ1-3,TRBV7-2,-,-,CASSPPGWTAGNTIYF,TGTGCCAGCAGCCCGCCGGGCTGGACTGCGGGAAACACCATATATTTT
TRBJ1-1,TRBV20-1,-,-,CSARDRRGGTEAFF,TGCAGTGCTAGAGATCGTAGGGGGGGCACTGAAGCTTTCTTT
TRBJ1-5,TRBV3-1,once,-,CASSQERGGKPQHF,TGTGCCAGCAGCCAAGAGCGGGGCGGGAAGCCCCAGCATTTT
TRBJ2-2,TRBV3-1,-,-,CASSQLAGELFF,TGTGCCAGCAGCCAACTAGCCGGGGAGCTGTTTTTT
TRBJ1-2,TRBV7-9,-,TRBD1,CASSLLGTDYGYTF,TGTGCCAGCAGCTTACTCGGGACAGACTATGGCTACACCTTC